These T cell receptor beta chains were read from a single sample in a study of blood T cell repertoires in COVID-19. TCRdb keeps only in-frame clones here, not all; method: immunoSEQ multiplex PCR. The sample includes about 180,000 clones, 82% of them seen just once. The source material was peripheral blood. The receptor source for this set is a woman aged 70 to 79 with acute or convalescent COVID-19. Each CDR3 is given with its conserved first and last residue. The D gene is left open where the match is weak. The size field is filled for only some rows; it gives once, few, many or a size class.

j_call | clone_size | d_call | v_call | cdr3_aa | cdr3_nt
TRBJ2-1 | . | TRBD2 | TRBV7-2 | CASSPRSGGAFGEQFF | TGTGCCAGCAGCCCAAGAAGCGGGGGGGCCTTTGGTGAGCAGTTCTTC
TRBJ2-7 | . | . | TRBV10-3 | CAATDSPYEQYF | TGTGCCGCTACCGACAGCCCCTACGAGCAGTACTTC
TRBJ1-1 | . | TRBD1 | TRBV5-8 | CASSPNRRDRLNTEAFF | TGTGCCAGCAGCCCAAACAGGAGGGACAGGCTGAACACTGAAGCTTTCTTT
TRBJ2-6 | once | . | TRBV5-1 | CASSPGFGANVLTF | TGCGCCAGCAGCCCAGGGTTTGGGGCCAACGTCCTGACTTTC
TRBJ1-1 | . | . | TRBV3-1/TRBV3-2 | CASSQDPGVSTEAFF | TGTGCCAGCAGCCAAGACCCAGGGGTAAGCACTGAAGCTTTCTTT
TRBJ2-1 | . | . | TRBV7-9 | CASSLGRNEQFF | TGTGCCAGCAGCCTGGGGCGGAATGAGCAGTTCTTC
TRBJ1-6 | . | . | TRBV27 | CASSLEGPTNSPLHF | TGTGCCAGCAGCCTAGAGGGCCCGACAAATTCACCCCTCCACTTT
TRBJ2-7 | . | TRBD1 | TRBV7-6 | CASSLGGTGAAYEQYF | TGTGCCAGCAGCTTAGGAGGGACAGGGGCTGCCTACGAGCAGTACTTC
TRBJ1-5 | many | TRBD1 | TRBV7-9 | CASSLFTGGRRDQPQHF | TGTGCCAGCAGCTTATTTACAGGGGGCCGTAGGGATCAGCCCCAGCATTTT
TRBJ2-7 | . | TRBD1 | TRBV27 | CASRPLGQVRDEQYF | TGTGCCAGCAGACCTCTCGGACAGGTCAGGGACGAGCAGTACTTC
TRBJ1-1 | many | . | TRBV28 | CASLHQGSAAFF | TGTGCCAGTCTACATCAGGGTTCAGCTGCTTTCTTT
TRBJ2-3 | . | TRBD2 | TRBV5-6 | CASRSGLATDTQYF | TGTGCCAGCAGGTCCGGACTAGCAACAGATACGCAGTATTTT
TRBJ2-2 | . | TRBD2 | TRBV6-6 | CASRTGLAGGTGELFF | TGTGCCAGCAGAACGGGACTAGCGGGAGGCACCGGGGAGCTGTTTTTT
TRBJ1-2 | few | TRBD1 | TRBV28 | CASNQGVHGYTF | TGTGCCAGCAACCAGGGGGTCCATGGCTACACCTTC
TRBJ2-3 | . | . | TRBV6-2/TRBV6-3 | CASSPRGGSTDTQYF | TGTGCCAGCAGCCCAAGGGGGGGTAGCACAGATACGCAGTATTTT
TRBJ2-1 | . | . | TRBV30 | CAWSDLADEQFF | TGTGCCTGGAGTGACCTAGCCGATGAGCAGTTCTTC
TRBJ1-1 | . | TRBD1 | TRBV10-1 | CASRAAGTGCTEAFF | TGCGCCAGCAGGGCCGCCGGGACAGGGTGCACTGAAGCTTTCTTT
TRBJ2-1 | . | TRBD2 | TRBV29-1 | CSVDSLAGFVGEQFF | TGCAGCGTTGATTCGCTAGCGGGGTTTGTTGGTGAGCAGTTCTTC
TRBJ1-2 | . | TRBD1 | TRBV5-6 | CASSGTGVGGYTF | TGTGCCAGCAGCGGGACAGGGGTCGGTGGCTACACCTTC
TRBJ1-1 | . | . | TRBV24-1 | CATSDSQASTEAFF | TGTGCCACCAGTGATTCGCAAGCGAGCACTGAAGCTTTCTTT
TRBJ2-3 | . | TRBD1 | TRBV6-6 | CASTPRGSDTQYF | TGTGCCAGCACCCCCAGGGGGTCAGATACGCAGTATTTT
TRBJ2-1 | . | TRBD2 | TRBV5-4 | CASSLGTSGSGGDEQFF | TGTGCCAGCAGCTTGGGGACTAGCGGGAGTGGGGGGGATGAGCAGTTCTTC
TRBJ1-2 | . | TRBD1 | TRBV5-1 | CASSWTGQPNGYTF | TGCGCCAGCAGCTGGACGGGACAGCCTAATGGCTACACCTTC
TRBJ1-6 | . | . | TRBV7-2 | CASSTTGTGSPLHF | TGTGCCAGCAGCACTACTGGAACCGGCTCACCCCTCCACTTT
TRBJ1-5 | . | . | TRBV4-1 | CASSQGSGNQPQHF | TGCGCCAGCAGCCAAGGGTCGGGCAATCAGCCCCAGCATTTT
TRBJ1-1 | . | TRBD1 | TRBV28 | CASSTPSGGFAEAFF | TGTGCCAGCAGTACCCCGTCAGGGGGTTTTGCTGAAGCTTTCTTT
TRBJ2-7 | . | . | TRBV25-1 | CASRLGSYEQYF | TGTGCCAGCAGGCTAGGCAGCTACGAGCAGTACTTC
TRBJ2-1 | . | . | TRBV10-3 | CAISESKGTYSPREQFF | TGTGCCATCAGTGAGTCAAAGGGGACTTATTCGCCAAGGGAGCAGTTCTTC
TRBJ2-2 | . | TRBD1 | TRBV19 | CASSTRGQGTTGELFF | TGTGCCAGTAGTACCCGCGGACAGGGAACCACCGGGGAGCTGTTTTTT
TRBJ2-3 | . | . | TRBV5-1 | CASSRSGPSTDTQYF | TGCGCCAGCAGCAGGAGCGGCCCTAGCACAGATACGCAGTATTTT
TRBJ1-5 | . | TRBD1 | TRBV6-6 | CASSYSSGGENQPQHF | TGTGCCAGCAGTTACTCGTCAGGGGGCGAGAATCAGCCCCAGCATTTT
TRBJ1-1 | . | . | TRBV30 | CAWSPQGRANTEAFF | TGTGCCTGGAGCCCCCAGGGGAGGGCGAACACTGAAGCTTTCTTT
TRBJ2-1 | . | . | TRBV19 | CASSIRGAHEQFF | TGTGCCAGTAGTATTCGTGGGGCCCATGAGCAGTTCTTC
TRBJ2-2 | . | . | TRBV10-3 | CAIGAGHTGELFF | TGTGCCATCGGGGCGGGGCACACCGGGGAGCTGTTTTTT
TRBJ2-3 | . | TRBD1 | TRBV4-1 | CASSPEGGRGDTQYF | TGCGCCAGCAGCCCGGAAGGGGGCCGGGGAGATACGCAGTATTTT
TRBJ1-2 | . | TRBD1 | TRBV6-2/TRBV6-3 | CASSYSIQGAIGYTF | TGTGCCAGCAGTTACTCGATACAGGGGGCGATCGGCTACACCTTC
TRBJ2-2 | . | . | TRBV7-9 | CASSQRVGGTGELFF | TGTGCCAGCAGCCAGAGGGTCGGGGGCACCGGGGAGCTGTTTTTT
TRBJ1-3 | . | . | TRBV7-8 | CASSAADSGNTIYF | TGTGCCAGCAGCGCTGCGGACTCTGGAAACACCATATATTTT
TRBJ2-7 | . | TRBD2 | TRBV5-1 | CASSSTSGAAYEQYF | TGCGCCAGCAGCTCGACTAGCGGGGCCGCCTACGAGCAGTACTTC
TRBJ2-7 | . | . | TRBV7-9 | CASSFRGDYEQYF | TGTGCCAGCAGCTTCCGGGGAGACTACGAGCAGTACTTC
TRBJ1-5 | . | . | TRBV19 | CASTQRREGQPQHF | TGTGCCAGTACCCAGCGGAGGGAGGGACAGCCCCAGCATTTT
TRBJ1-6 | . | . | TRBV28 | CASSLAPRNSPLHF | TGTGCCAGCAGCCTGGCTCCCAGGAATTCACCCCTCCACTTT
TRBJ2-6 | . | . | TRBV5-6 | CASSFLFGANVLTF | TGTGCCAGCAGCTTTCTATTTGGGGCCAACGTCCTGACTTTC
TRBJ1-2 | . | . | TRBV5-1 | CASSLAAAGLDHGYTF | TGCGCCAGCAGCTTGGCCGCTGCAGGGCTCGATCATGGCTACACCTTC
TRBJ1-2 | . | . | TRBV18 | CASSLEQGRDGYTF | TGTGCCAGCTCACTTGAACAGGGAAGGGATGGCTACACCTTC
TRBJ1-5 | . | TRBD1 | TRBV7-2 | CASSLGGTGSNQPQHF | TGTGCCAGCAGCTTAGGAGGGACAGGGAGTAATCAGCCCCAGCATTTT
TRBJ2-5 | . | . | TRBV6-5 | CASSRGQETQYF | TGTGCCAGCAGCCGGGGCCAAGAGACCCAGTACTTC
TRBJ1-5 | . | . | TRBV7-9 | CASSLGQYRNQPQHF | TGTGCCAGCAGCTTAGGACAGTATAGGAATCAGCCCCAGCATTTT
TRBJ2-3 | . | TRBD1 | TRBV6-5 | CASSSYRGPDTQYF | TGTGCCAGCAGTTCCTACAGGGGCCCGGATACGCAGTATTTT
TRBJ2-4 | . | TRBD2 | TRBV3-1/TRBV3-2 | CASSPGGVIKNIQYF | TGTGCCAGCAGTCCCGGGGGGGTGATCAAAAACATTCAGTACTTC
TRBJ1-2 | few | . | TRBV19 | CASGTTINYGYTF | TGTGCCAGCGGGACAACAATTAACTATGGCTACACCTTC
TRBJ1-6 | . | TRBD1 | TRBV11-2 | CASSLGTGDSPLHF | TGTGCCAGCAGCTTGGGGACAGGGGATTCACCCCTCCACTTT
TRBJ1-2 | few | TRBD1 | TRBV24-1 | CATSDLKGGFYGYTF | TGTGCCACCAGTGATTTAAAAGGGGGCTTCTATGGCTACACCTTC
TRBJ1-5 | . | . | TRBV6-5 | CASTTGNQPQHF | TGTGCCAGCACAACGGGCAATCAGCCCCAGCATTTT
TRBJ1-2 | . | . | TRBV19 | CASSSQGIGGYTF | TGTGCCAGTAGCAGTCAGGGAATTGGTGGCTACACCTTC
TRBJ1-2 | . | TRBD1 | TRBV5-1 | CASSPMGQGNYTF | TGCGCCAGCAGCCCCATGGGACAGGGGAACTACACCTTC
TRBJ1-2 | many | TRBD1 | TRBV4-2 | CASSQQGAAGYTF | TGTGCCAGCAGTCAACAGGGGGCTGCTGGCTACACCTTC
TRBJ1-1 | . | TRBD1 | TRBV7-9 | CASSVNRGATEAFF | TGTGCCAGCAGCGTCAACAGGGGTGCCACTGAAGCTTTCTTT
TRBJ2-7 | . | TRBD1 | TRBV9 | CASSAGTGKNEQYF | TGTGCCAGCAGCGCGGGGACAGGGAAAAACGAGCAGTACTTC
TRBJ1-2 | . | TRBD1 | TRBV4-3 | CASSQEDRGVYGYTF | TGCGCCAGCAGCCAAGAGGACAGGGGAGTCTATGGCTACACCTTC